This TCR beta chain was captured by sequencing in a study of T-cell memory formation after mild COVID-19. Study observations and caveats: What remained unconfirmed was the SARS-CoV-2 specificity of second-wave clones peaking on day 37.

Barcoded TCR alpha and TCR beta cDNA libraries with UMIs came from 5'RACE using constant-segment primers. From the 5' RACE reads, TCRdb called clonotypes with MiXCR, one entry per CDR3 protein. This repertoire shows approximately 100,000 distinct CDR3 sequences, 9.5% to 15% found once; its top ten account for more than 25%. The junction had 16 bases not matched to a gene; V was cut back by 5 bases and J by 8 bases. Germline V gene data show CDR1 as LNHNV and CDR2 as YYDKDF (reference sequence). CDR3 length equals 17 residues. With respect to this clonotype: The antigen is undetermined.

The origin of this receptor is an adult woman who had mild COVID-19 (a few samples of this study predate the infection). Cell type and time point are not known. The chain joins TRBV15 to TRBJ2-4; TRBD2 matches at 9 bases. Sequenced: PBMCs or a T cell subset sorted from them (not recorded which). As DNA, the CDR3 is TGTGCCACCAGCCGGCAATACAGCGGGGGGACGTATGACATTCAGTACTTC. The encoded protein is CATSRQYSGGTYDIQYF.